This note documents a single TCR beta chain sequence. Its antigen is still unknown. The TCR library protocol was used to attach unique molecular identifiers. These identifiers were attached to individual cDNA molecules. TCRdb processed the 5' RACE reads anew with MiXCR; each CDR3 protein has one entry. The sample holds tens of thousands of distinct CDR3 sequences; 8% to 10% are singletons and the top ten take around 4.4%. The sample belongs to a study of early T cells in non-severe SARS-CoV-2 infection. Study-level information: Unpaired chains resulted from sequencing bulk RNA of unsorted whole blood. Points from the study as a whole: Clonotype matching in VDJdb favored anti-spike CD8 responses and did not capture private and CD4 specificities.

The germline V gene encodes CDR1 SQVTM and CDR2 ANQGSEA. The CDR3 consists of 14 residues. V gave up 5 bases and J gave up 0 bases, with 12 bases separating them. The material sequenced was whole blood. The clonotype was recovered from an adult who was a healthcare worker with PCR-confirmed SARS-CoV-2 infection or an uninfected control (not recorded which). This rearrangement joins TRBV29-1 to TRBJ2-3, with D perhaps TRBD1 (5 bases). Here the CDR3 DNA reads TGCAGCGTTTATTCCAGGGCTAGCACAGATACGCAGTATTTT. Translated, it gives CSVYSRASTDTQYF.